The 11 T cell receptor beta chains reported below all come from one sample, sequenced in a study of blood T cell repertoires in COVID-19. The data were produced by immunoSEQ multiplex PCR, yet TCRdb's version contains in-frame clones alone and is incomplete. The sample has hundreds of thousands of clones; 70% to 90% are singletons. Input material: peripheral blood. The receptors stem from a man between 18 and 29 years old with active or convalescent COVID-19.

The rearrangement links TRBV5-1 to TRBJ1-1; D might be TRBD1 (5 bases). Germline assignment: CDR1 SGHRS and CDR2 YFSETQ. The V and J ends lost 0 bases and 0 bases respectively, with 12 bases between them. The length of the CDR3 is 16 residues. The CDR3 reads CASSLATDSMNTEAFF. The CDR3 nucleotides read TGCGCCAGCAGCTTGGCGACAGATAGTATGAACACTGAAGCTTTCTTT.

This clone was counted a few times. J is TRBJ1-1 and V is TRBV11-3; D gene ambiguous. Trimming removed 6 bases at V and 0 bases at J, with 14 bases between. From germline, CDR1 is SGHNT and CDR2 YENEEA. This CDR3 spans 15 amino acids. The DNA of the CDR3 is TGTGCCAGCAGTTGGGAGGAGTTCATGAACACTGAAGCTTTCTTT. This encodes CASSWEEFMNTEAFF.

In its sample, this clone was seen a few times. The chain joins TRBV2 to TRBJ2-2; 11 positions agree with TRBD1. The V and J ends lost 6 bases and 6 bases, in that order; junction bases with no gene match: 9. The CDR3 is 16 amino acids. Germline assignment: CDR1 SNHLY and CDR2 FYNNEI. The CDR3 coding sequence is TGTGCCAGCAGCGGACAGGGGGCGCGGATCTCCGGGGAGCTGTTTTTT. Its protein product is CASSGQGARISGELFF.

In the case of this clone: At one boundary the junction diverges from the germline segment, which might be a read error. The CDR3 region is CASSPRQKETQYF. The CDR3 nucleotides are TGTGCTAGCAGCCCTAGACAGAAGGAGACCCAGTACTTC. This rearrangement joins TRBV7-7 to TRBJ2-5, with D possibly TRBD1 on 5 matching bases. Per germline, CDR1 SSHAT and CDR2 FNYEAQ (reference sequence). The CDR3 contains 13 residues.

The CDR3, as DNA: TGTGCCAGCAGCCTCGACTGGACAGTGAACACTGAAGCTTTCTTT. This translates into CASSLDWTVNTEAFF. This chain uses TRBV7-2 with TRBJ1-1, with D possibly TRBD1 on 6 matching bases. The CDR3 spans 15 residues. The ends were cut back, 5 bases at V and 0 bases at J, with 13 bases in the middle. Germline V lookup: CDR1 SGHTA, CDR2 FQGNSA.

This rearrangement joins TRBV7-2 to TRBJ1-3; D unclear. Germline V gene sequence: CDR1 SGHTA, CDR2 FQGNSA. The V gene lost 4 bases and the J gene lost 2 bases, with 6 bases spanning the gap. The CDR3 consists of 13 residues. As DNA, the CDR3 is TGTGCCAGCAGCTCCAATCCTGGAAACACCATATATTTT. Its protein is CASSSNPGNTIYF.

The rearrangement uses TRBV5-4 and TRBJ2-7, with 12 bases identical to TRBD2. J was trimmed by 2 bases and V by 6 bases; bases with no gene match: 6. CDR3 length equals 15 residues. From germline, CDR1 is SGHNT and CDR2 YYREEE (reference sequence). CDR3 sequence reads: CASTIGTSGPYEQYF. CDR3 DNA: TGTGCCAGCACCATTGGGACTAGCGGGCCCTACGAGCAGTACTTC.

This chain joins TRBV19 and TRBJ2-2; 11 nucleotides align to TRBD2. CDR3 length: 16 amino acids. Trimming at V came to 1 base and at J to 4 bases, leaving 2 bases not matched to a gene. Per germline, CDR1 LNHDA and CDR2 SQIVND (reference sequence). The CDR3 here is CASSIASGGPTGELFF. The CDR3 DNA sequence: TGTGCCAGTAGTATAGCTAGCGGGGGGCCCACCGGGGAGCTGTTTTTT.

This chain connects TRBV5-6 to TRBJ2-1; 9 nucleotides match TRBD2. CDR3 length: 14 amino acids. V dropped 5 bases and J dropped 8; count of bases not matched to a gene: 8. Germline CDR1 and CDR2: SGHDT and YYEEEE. Here the CDR3 DNA reads TGTGCCAGCAGTCAGGGACTAGCCTCCGATGAGCAGTTCTTC. This gives the protein CASSQGLASDEQFF.

The chain uses TRBV10-3 and TRBJ1-4, with 9 positions matching TRBD1. The germline gives CDR1 ENHRY, CDR2 SYGVKD. The CDR3 covers 15 residues. The ends lost 3 bases at V and 7 bases at J; junction bases unmatched: 6. DNA for the CDR3: TGTGCCATCAGTGAACGGGACAGGGAGACTGAAAAACTGTTTTTT. As protein: CAISERDRETEKLFF.

This sequence joins TRBV12-3 or TRBV12-4 and TRBJ1-1; 9 nucleotides align to TRBD1. CDR3 size: 13 residues. With 6 bases clipped from V and 5 bases from J, the junction kept 4 bases outside the gene matches. The CDR3 nucleotides read TGTGCCAGCAGACAGGGGGCCGGGACTGAAGCTTTCTTT. Its protein is CASRQGAGTEAFF.